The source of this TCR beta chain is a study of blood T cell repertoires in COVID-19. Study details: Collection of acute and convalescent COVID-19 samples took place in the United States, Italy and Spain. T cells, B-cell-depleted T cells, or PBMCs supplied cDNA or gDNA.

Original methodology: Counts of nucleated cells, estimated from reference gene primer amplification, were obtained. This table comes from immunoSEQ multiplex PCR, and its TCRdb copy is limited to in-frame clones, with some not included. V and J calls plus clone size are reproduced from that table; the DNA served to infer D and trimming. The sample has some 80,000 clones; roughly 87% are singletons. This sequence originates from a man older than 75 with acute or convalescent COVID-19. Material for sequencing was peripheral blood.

In DNA, the CDR3 is TGCAGCGCCATCAGGAACACTGAAGCTTTCTTT. It is translated as CSAIRNTEAFF. The V call is TRBV29-1, the J call TRBJ1-1, with D hard to call. V lost 7 bases to trimming and J lost 1 base, with 7 bases between them. In germline, CDR1 is SQVTM, CDR2 ANQGSEA. The CDR3 sequence is 11 residues long.